This T cell receptor beta chain stems from a study of T cell responses to AZD1222 COVID-19 vaccine. Remarks on this clone: Its antigen is unidentified.

Study-level points and caveats: Unmutated variant regions are reportedly the target of nearly half of TCRs that are spike-specific.

Generated by immunoSEQ multiplex PCR, the TCRdb table keeps only in-frame clones and is missing some. The sample lists 150,000 to 200,000 clones, around nine tenths occurring once. Germline trimming cut 5 bases from V and 3 bases from J; bases unmatched to any gene: 14. Germline lookup yields CDR1 MGHDK and CDR2 SYGVNS. The CDR3 spans 17 residues. This specimen consisted of peripheral blood, obtained 28 days after the second dose of the MenACWY control vaccine. This rearrangement joins TRBV25-1 to TRBJ1-1; the match to TRBD1 covers 8 bases. The sequence was obtained from an adult who received the MenACWY meningococcal vaccine as a control. The CDR3 DNA follows: TGTGCCAGCAGTCACCGGACAGGGTCGATCGGAGACACTGAAGCTTTCTTT. Its protein product is CASSHRTGSIGDTEAFF.